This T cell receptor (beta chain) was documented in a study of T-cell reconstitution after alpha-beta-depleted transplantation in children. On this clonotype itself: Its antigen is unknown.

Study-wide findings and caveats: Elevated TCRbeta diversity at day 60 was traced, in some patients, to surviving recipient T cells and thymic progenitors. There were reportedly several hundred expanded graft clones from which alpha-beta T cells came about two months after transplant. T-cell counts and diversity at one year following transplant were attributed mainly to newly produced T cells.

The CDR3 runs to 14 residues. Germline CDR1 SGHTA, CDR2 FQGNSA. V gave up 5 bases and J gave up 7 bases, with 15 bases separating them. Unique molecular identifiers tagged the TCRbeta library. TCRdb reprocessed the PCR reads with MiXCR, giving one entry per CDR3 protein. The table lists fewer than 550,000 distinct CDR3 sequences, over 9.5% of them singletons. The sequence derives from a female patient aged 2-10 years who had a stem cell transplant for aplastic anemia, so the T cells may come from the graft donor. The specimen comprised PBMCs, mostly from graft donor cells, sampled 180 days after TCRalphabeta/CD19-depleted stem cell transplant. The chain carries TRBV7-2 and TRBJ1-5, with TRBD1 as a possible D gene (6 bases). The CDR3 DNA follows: TGTGCCAGCAGCCAAGATCCAGGGGACCAGCCCCAGCATTTT. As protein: CASSQDPGDQPQHF.